Ten or more counts support the clone carrying this T cell receptor beta chain. The source of the sample is a study of CD8 T cells in ankylosing spondylitis. This CDR3 contains 13 residues. Germline loops: CDR1 MDHEN, CDR2 SYDVKM. V lost 6 bases to trimming and J lost 4 bases; unmatched junction nucleotides: 3. TCRdb recomputed calls from the 5' RACE reads with MiXCR, one row per CDR3 protein. The data show some 140,000 distinct CDR3 sequences, around 6.6% seen once. Sequences were obtained from blood, either unsorted or a sorted T cell fraction (not recorded which). The chain uses TRBV28 and TRBJ2-7; TRBD2 matches 10 bases. This sequence was found in a female donor with ankylosing spondylitis or in good health (not recorded which). In DNA, the CDR3 is TGTGCCAGCAGACTAGCGGGGCTTTACGAGCAGTACTTC. Translated: CASRLAGLYEQYF.